These T cell receptor beta chains were read from a single sample in a study of T cell responses to AZD1222 COVID-19 vaccine. This table comes from immunoSEQ multiplex PCR, and its TCRdb copy is limited to in-frame clones, with some not included. This table holds more than 150,000 clones, 85% to 90% found once. Sequenced material: peripheral blood, taken 28 days after the second AZD1222 dose. Source of these receptors: an adult who received the AZD1222 COVID-19 vaccine. Both conserved end residues are part of each CDR3. D genes are given only for firm matches. Some rows mark clone size as missing; the rest say once, few, many or name a class of expanded clone.

j_call v_call clone_size d_call cdr3_aa cdr3_nt
TRBJ2-3 TRBV4-2 . . CASSPEPAGGTDTQYF TGTGCCAGCAGCCCGGAGCCAGCGGGTGGCACAGATACGCAGTATTTT
TRBJ2-3 TRBV5-8 . TRBD1 CASSWGRGRSTDTQYF TGTGCCAGCAGCTGGGGCAGGGGGCGCAGCACAGATACGCAGTATTTT
TRBJ2-5 TRBV29-1 . . CSVAQRLGRETQYF TGCAGCGTTGCGCAGCGCCTGGGGAGGGAGACCCAGTACTTC
TRBJ1-5 TRBV19 . . CASMLVGVSNQPQHF TGTGCCAGTATGCTCGTGGGGGTTAGCAATCAGCCCCAGCATTTT
TRBJ2-3 TRBV19 . . CASSIGSAPSTDTQYF TGTGCCAGTAGTATAGGGAGTGCCCCTAGCACAGATACGCAGTATTTT
TRBJ2-7 TRBV19 . TRBD2 CASSIASGSSYEQYF TGTGCCAGTAGTATAGCCAGCGGGAGCTCCTACGAGCAGTACTTC
TRBJ2-5 TRBV24-1 . TRBD1 CATSDSGTGLETQYF TGTGCCACCAGTGATTCTGGGACAGGGCTGGAGACCCAGTACTTC
TRBJ2-2 TRBV4-1 . . CASSQDLGPLIGELFF TGCGCCAGCAGCCAAGATTTGGGACCCCTTATTGGGGAGCTGTTTTTT
TRBJ1-1 TRBV6-5 . . CATTDKLNTEAFF TGTGCCACGACGGACAAGTTGAACACTGAAGCTTTCTTT
TRBJ1-1 TRBV18 . . CASSPRPLTGRASTNTEAFF TGTGCCAGCTCACCTAGGCCGCTAACAGGAAGGGCCAGCACAAACACTGAAGCTTTCTTT
TRBJ2-3 TRBV18 once TRBD2 CASSPGGRSSYTDTQYF TGTGCCAGCTCACCCGGCGGGAGGTCGTCGTACACAGATACGCAGTATTTT
TRBJ1-4 TRBV5-6 . . CASSLVGGKGEKLFF TGTGCCAGCAGCTTGGTTGGGGGAAAAGGTGAAAAACTGTTTTTT
TRBJ1-1 TRBV15 . . CATSRDRVNTEAFF TGTGCCACCAGCAGAGACAGGGTTAACACTGAAGCTTTCTTT
TRBJ2-1 TRBV9 few TRBD1 CASSPHGQAVEQFF TGTGCCAGCAGCCCCCATGGACAGGCGGTTGAGCAGTTCTTC
TRBJ1-1 TRBV18 . TRBD1 CASSPPAGGANTEAFF TGTGCCAGCTCACCACCGGCAGGGGGGGCGAACACTGAAGCTTTCTTT
TRBJ2-1 TRBV7-8 . . CASSLGTYNEQFF TGTGCCAGCAGCCTAGGGACTTACAATGAGCAGTTCTTC
TRBJ2-7 TRBV18 . . CASSPRENLMGEQYF TGTGCCAGCTCACCCCGGGAAAACCTGATGGGCGAGCAGTACTTC
TRBJ2-1 TRBV11-3 . TRBD2 CASSRSGRVDNEQFF TGTGCCAGCAGCCGGAGCGGGAGAGTCGACAATGAGCAGTTCTTC
TRBJ2-2 TRBV2 . . CASRGDSLTGELFF TGTGCCAGCAGGGGGGACTCTCTCACCGGGGAGCTGTTTTTT